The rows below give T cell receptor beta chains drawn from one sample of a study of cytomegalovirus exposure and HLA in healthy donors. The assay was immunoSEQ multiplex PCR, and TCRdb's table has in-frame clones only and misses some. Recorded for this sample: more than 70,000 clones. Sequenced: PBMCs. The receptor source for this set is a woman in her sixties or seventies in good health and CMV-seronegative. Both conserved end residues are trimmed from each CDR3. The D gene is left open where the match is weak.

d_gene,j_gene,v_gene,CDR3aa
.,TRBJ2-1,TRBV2,ASSLSVYNEQF
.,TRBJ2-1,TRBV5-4,ASTNLANRESNEQF
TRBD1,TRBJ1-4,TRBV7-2,ASSLGQGSEKLF
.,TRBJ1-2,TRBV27,ASSSQPDWNGYT
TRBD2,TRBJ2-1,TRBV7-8,ASSPAGASYNEQF
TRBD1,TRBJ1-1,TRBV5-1,ASSLEGQGAQAF
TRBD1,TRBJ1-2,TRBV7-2,ASSSDRESGSS
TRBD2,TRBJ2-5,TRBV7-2,ASSLILAGGEEQY
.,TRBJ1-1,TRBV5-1,ASSSGQNTEAF
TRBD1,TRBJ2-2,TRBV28,ASSLPGQGATGELF
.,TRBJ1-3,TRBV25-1,ASSLDSYSGNTIY
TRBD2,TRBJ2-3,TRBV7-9,ASSLYIAGMTDTQY
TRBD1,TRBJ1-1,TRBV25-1,ASSGTTGELAEAF
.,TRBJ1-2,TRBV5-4,ASSRDYNPYGYT
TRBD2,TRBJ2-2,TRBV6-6,ASSYTGTSGPGELF
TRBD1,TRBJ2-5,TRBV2,ASSIGTGVVETQY
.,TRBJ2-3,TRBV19,ASRPSSSLKADTQY
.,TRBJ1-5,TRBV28,ASSRQNNQPQH
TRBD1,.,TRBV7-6,ASSFRQGNEQY
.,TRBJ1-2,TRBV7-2,ASSPRFTYGDYT